Following are 3 T cell receptor beta chains from one sample sequenced in a study of blood T cells in healthy people across ages. The second PCR ran roughly 6 to 11 cycles with a sample-barcoded 5' primer and J-beta primers. TCRdb redid the calling of the 5' RACE reads with MiXCR, one entry per CDR3 protein. The table includes some 1.7 million distinct CDR3 sequences, roughly 28% detected once. Sequenced input: blood. The receptors originated from a woman aged 25 to 39 in good health.

The genes are TRBV20-1 and TRBJ2-1; no definite D call. Trimming left V 6 bases short and J 0 bases short, with 15 bases between. Germline assignment: CDR1 DFQATT and CDR2 SNEGSKA (reference sequence). This CDR3 has 15 amino acids. The CDR3 is CSARKGAGSYNEQFF. In DNA, the CDR3 is TGCAGTGCCCGGAAGGGCGCCGGCTCCTACAATGAGCAGTTCTTC.

The chain joins TRBV7-9 to TRBJ2-7; no clear D gene. The V gene's germline CDR1 is SEHNR and CDR2 FQNEAQ (reference sequence). There are 15 residues in the CDR3. The V end was cut by 0 bases, the J end by 1 base, with 10 bases between. CDR3 in DNA: TGTGCCAGCAGCTTAGCGGCGTCAGCTTCCTACGAGCAGTACTTC. Its protein product is CASSLAASASYEQYF.

This clonotype was seen many times. CDR3 loop: CASTGTQDYEQYF. Written as DNA, the CDR3 is TGCGCCAGCACCGGGACGCAGGACTACGAGCAGTACTTC. V usage is TRBV5-1 and J usage is TRBJ2-7; D tentatively reads TRBD1 or TRBD2 (5 bases each). CDR1 and CDR2 from the germline V gene are SGHRS and YFSETQ. Trimming stripped 6 bases from V and 3 bases from J, with 13 bases between. This CDR3 spans 13 amino acids. Drawing the rest from reference TRBV5-1 and TRBJ2-7, the complete variable domain is KAGVTQTPRYLIKTRGQQVTLSCSPISGHRSVSWYQQTPGQGLQFLFEYFSETQRNKGNFPGRFSGRQFSNSRSEMNVSTLELGDSALYLCASTGTQDYEQYFGPGTRLTVT.